This T cell receptor beta chain is drawn from a study of cytomegalovirus exposure and HLA in healthy donors. Study-wide context: There were around 100 million unique TCR beta sequences, drawn from roughly 200 million T cells, in an earlier analysis.

Study-wide results and caveats: By a later analysis, the bulk of CMV-associated TCR beta chains appeared HLA-restricted. Later analysis suggested links between common viral pathogens and several top significant clusters.

Comments on this clone: Its antigen remains unidentified.

All donors participated as healthy donors of bone marrow. With 60 Vbeta and 13 Jbeta primers, the PCR was carried out. TCRdb's table, derived via immunoSEQ multiplex PCR, lists solely in-frame clones and lacks some. In the table there are 200,000 to 250,000 clones, 70% to 85% of which are singletons. Sequenced sample: PBMCs. The receptor was isolated from a woman aged 40-49 years in good health and CMV-seronegative.

The CDR3 loop reads CASSGGRGETQYF. The CDR3 region has the DNA TGTGCCAGTAGCGGGGGGCGGGGGGAGACCCAGTACTTC. The chain links TRBV19 to TRBJ2-5; weak D call: TRBD2 (7 bases). Trimming took 6 bases from V and 5 from J, leaving 13 bases between them. The CDR3 covers 13 residues. Per the germline V gene, CDR1 is LNHDA and CDR2 is SQIVND (reference sequence). Together with reference TRBV19 and TRBJ2-5, the CDR3 gives the full variable domain: DGGITQSPKYLFRKEGQNVTLSCEQNLNHDAMYWYRQDPGQGLRLIYYSQIVNDFQKGDIAEGYSVSREKKESFPLTVTSAQKNPTAFYLCASSGGRGETQYFGPGTRLLVL.